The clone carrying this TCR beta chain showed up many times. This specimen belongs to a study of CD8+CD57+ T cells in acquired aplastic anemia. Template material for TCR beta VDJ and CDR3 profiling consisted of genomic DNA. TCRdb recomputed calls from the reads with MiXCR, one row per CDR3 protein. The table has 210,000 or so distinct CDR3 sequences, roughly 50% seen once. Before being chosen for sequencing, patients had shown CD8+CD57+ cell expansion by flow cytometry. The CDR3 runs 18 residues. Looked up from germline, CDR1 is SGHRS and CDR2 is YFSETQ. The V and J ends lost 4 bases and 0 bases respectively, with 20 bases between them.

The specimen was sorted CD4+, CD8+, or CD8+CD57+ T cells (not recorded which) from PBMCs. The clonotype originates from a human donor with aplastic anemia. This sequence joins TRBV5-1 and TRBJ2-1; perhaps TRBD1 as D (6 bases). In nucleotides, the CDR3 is TGCGCCAGCAGCCCATATGGGACAACTGTGAGCTCCTACAATGAGCAGTTCTTC. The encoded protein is CASSPYGTTVSSYNEQFF. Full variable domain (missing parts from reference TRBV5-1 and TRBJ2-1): KAGVTQTPRYLIKTRGQQVTLSCSPISGHRSVSWYQQTPGQGLQFLFEYFSETQRNKGNFPGRFSGRQFSNSRSEMNVSTLELGDSALYLCASSPYGTTVSSYNEQFFGPGTRLTVL.